The 10 T cell receptor beta chains presented below share a single source sample, sequenced in a study of shared clonotypes between healthy human individuals. Sequencing was performed with immunoSEQ multiplex PCR; in TCRdb, only in-frame clones are kept and a portion is missing. Of around 340,000 clones detected, around 67% appear once; the ten largest clones hold around 9.3%. Sequencing was done on a sample of memory CD4+ T cells sorted from blood. Noted subset: CD45RA-negative fraction. The receptors derive from a man aged 30-40 years in good health.

DNA for the CDR3: TGTGCCTGGGCACCTCCCGGAGCGGCTAGCAATCAGCCCCAGCATTTT. This translates into CAWAPPGAASNQPQHF. The chain carries TRBV30 and TRBJ1-5; D is ambiguous. V was clipped by 5 bases and J by 0 bases, with 17 bases between them. CDR3 length: 16 amino acids. CDR1 is GTSNPN and CDR2 is SVGIG in the germline V gene (reference sequence).

This chain joins TRBV18 and TRBJ2-3; 10 bases are shared with TRBD2. V lost 2 bases to trimming and J lost 1 base; unmatched junction nucleotides: 12. The CDR3 has 19 residues. CDR1 is KGHSH, CDR2 LQKENI, per germline. CDR3 DNA sequence: TGTGCCAGCTCACCAAGGATTGTATCAGGACTAGCGGGCACAGATACGCAGTATTTT. As protein: CASSPRIVSGLAGTDTQYF.

This chain connects TRBV25-1 to TRBJ2-3; unclear D gene. The germline V gene encodes CDR1 MGHDK and CDR2 SYGVNS. The CDR3 is made up of 13 amino acids. V shed 3 bases and J shed 5 bases, with 9 bases lying between them. CDR3 region: CASSDPGVDTQYF. The CDR3, as DNA: TGTGCCAGCAGTGATCCCGGTGTAGATACGCAGTATTTT.

V gene TRBV7-8 combines with J gene TRBJ2-7; D gene unclear. V was cut by 0 bases and J by 0 bases, with 6 bases left in between. The CDR3 contains 14 residues. Germline V lookup: CDR1 SGHVS, CDR2 FQNEAQ. In DNA, the CDR3 is TGTGCCAGCAGCTTAGCGGCCAACTCCTACGAGCAGTACTTC. It codes for CASSLAANSYEQYF.

This clone was recorded only once. The chain couples TRBV29-1 to TRBJ1-1, with no clear D. Deletions cut 2 bases from V and 2 bases from J, with 9 bases between. The length of the CDR3 is 13 residues. CDR1 SQVTM and CDR2 ANQGSEA come from the germline V gene. The chain's CDR3 is CSVEIYTNTEAFF. In DNA, the CDR3 is TGCAGCGTTGAAATTTACACAAACACTGAAGCTTTCTTT.

This rearrangement joins TRBV29-1 to TRBJ2-7; D is tentatively TRBD1 or TRBD2 (6 bases each). The V end lost 6 bases, the J end lost 6 bases, and 24 bases lay between the germline ends. CDR3 length: 15 residues. From germline, CDR1 is SQVTM and CDR2 ANQGSEA. CDR3 sequence reads: CSVRRGRAETGEQYF. DNA of the CDR3: TGCAGCGTGCGACGGGGGAGAGCAGAGACAGGCGAGCAGTACTTC.

The chain carries TRBV18 and TRBJ2-5, with TRBD1 identical over 8 bases. Germline assignment: CDR1 KGHSH and CDR2 LQKENI. The CDR3 runs 15 residues. The V segment lost 1 base and the J segment 5 bases; nucleotides outside the gene matches: 6. CDR3 protein: CASSPQDRGRETQYF. The DNA for the CDR3 is TGTGCCAGCTCACCACAAGACAGGGGCAGGGAGACCCAGTACTTC.

The V call is TRBV14, the J call TRBJ2-7, with 9 bases fitting TRBD1. V lost 3 bases to trimming and J lost 5 bases; unmatched junction nucleotides: 8. This CDR3 spans 15 amino acids. CDR1 SGHDN and CDR2 FVKESK come from the germline V gene. In DNA, the CDR3 is TGTGCCAGCAGCCATTCCGGGACAGGGAGACACGAGCAGTACTTC. It is translated as CASSHSGTGRHEQYF.

The chain joins TRBV4-3 to TRBJ2-3; TRBD1 aligns across 8 bases. V lost 2 bases, J lost 5 bases, and 6 bases stayed unmatched. Per the germline V gene, CDR1 is LGHNA and CDR2 is YSLEER. The length of the CDR3 is 15 residues. CDR3 in DNA: TGCGCCAGCAGCCAACGGACAGGGCAGGGAGATACGCAGTATTTT. It translates to CASSQRTGQGDTQYF.

This rearrangement joins TRBV9 to TRBJ2-5; the match to TRBD2 covers 10 bases. The CDR3 consists of 17 residues. The germline V gene has CDR1 SGDLS and CDR2 YYNGEE. The ends lost 1 base at V and 4 bases at J; junction bases unmatched: 10. The CDR3 nucleotides read TGTGCCAGCAGCGTATATAAGGCTAGCGGGAGTTTAGAGACCCAGTACTTC. This translates into CASSVYKASGSLETQYF.